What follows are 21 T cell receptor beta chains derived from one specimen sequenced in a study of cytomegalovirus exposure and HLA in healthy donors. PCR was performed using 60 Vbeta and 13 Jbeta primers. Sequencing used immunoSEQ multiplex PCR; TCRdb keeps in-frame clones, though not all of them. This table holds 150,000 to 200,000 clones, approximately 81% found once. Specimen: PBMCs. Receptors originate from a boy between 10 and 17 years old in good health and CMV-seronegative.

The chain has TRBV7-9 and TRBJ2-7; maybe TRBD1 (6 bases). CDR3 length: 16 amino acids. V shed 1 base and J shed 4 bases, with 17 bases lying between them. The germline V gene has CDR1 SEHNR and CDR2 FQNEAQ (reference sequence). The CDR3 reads CASSLGGGDLFYEQYF. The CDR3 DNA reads TGTGCCAGCAGCTTAGGAGGGGGTGATTTATTTTACGAGCAGTACTTC.

CDR3 bases: TGTGCCACCCTCCGGGACTACGAGCAGTACTTC. Protein: CATLRDYEQYF. The chain links TRBV6-1 to TRBJ2-7; TRBD2 might be the D (5 bases). The CDR3 sequence is 11 residues long. Trimming removed 10 bases at V and 3 bases at J, with 10 bases between. Germline V gene lookup returns CDR1 MNHNS and CDR2 SASEGT.

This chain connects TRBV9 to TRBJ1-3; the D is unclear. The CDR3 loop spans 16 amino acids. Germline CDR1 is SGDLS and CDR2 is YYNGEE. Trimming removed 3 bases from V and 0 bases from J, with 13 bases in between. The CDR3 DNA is TGTGCCAGCAGCGCCAGAATCCGAAGCTCTGGAAACACCATATATTTT. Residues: CASSARIRSSGNTIYF.

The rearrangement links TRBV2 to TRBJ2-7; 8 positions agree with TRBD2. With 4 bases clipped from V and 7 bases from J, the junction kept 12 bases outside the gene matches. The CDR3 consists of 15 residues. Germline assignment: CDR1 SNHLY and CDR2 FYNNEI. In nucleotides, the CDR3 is TGTGCCAGCAGTGTACGGGGGGGCCTACGAGCTGAGCAGTACTTC. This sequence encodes CASSVRGGLRAEQYF.

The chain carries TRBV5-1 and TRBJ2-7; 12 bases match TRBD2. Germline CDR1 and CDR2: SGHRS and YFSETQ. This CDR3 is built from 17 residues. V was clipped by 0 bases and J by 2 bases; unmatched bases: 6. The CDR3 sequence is CASSLGLAGARTYEQYF. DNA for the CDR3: TGCGCCAGCAGCTTGGGACTAGCGGGAGCTCGCACCTACGAGCAGTACTTC.

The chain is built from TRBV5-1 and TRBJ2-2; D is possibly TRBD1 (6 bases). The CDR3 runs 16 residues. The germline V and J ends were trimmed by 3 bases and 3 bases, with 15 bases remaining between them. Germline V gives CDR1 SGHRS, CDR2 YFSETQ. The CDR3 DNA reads TGCGCCAGCAGCTGGGTGGACAGCCGTGACACCGGGGAGCTGTTTTTT. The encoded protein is CASSWVDSRDTGELFF.

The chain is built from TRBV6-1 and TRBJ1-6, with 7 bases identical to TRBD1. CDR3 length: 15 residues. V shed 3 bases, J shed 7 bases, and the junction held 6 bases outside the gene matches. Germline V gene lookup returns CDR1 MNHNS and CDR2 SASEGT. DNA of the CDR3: TGTGCCAGCAGTGATTTCGGGACAGCCAATTCACCCCTCCACTTT. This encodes CASSDFGTANSPLHF.

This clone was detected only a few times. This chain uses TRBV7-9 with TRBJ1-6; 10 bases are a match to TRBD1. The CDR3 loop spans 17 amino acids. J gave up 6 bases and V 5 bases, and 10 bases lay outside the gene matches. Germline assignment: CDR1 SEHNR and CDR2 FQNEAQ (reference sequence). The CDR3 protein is CASSRGDRGHANSPLHF. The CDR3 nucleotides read TGTGCCAGCAGCCGGGGAGACAGGGGGCATGCTAATTCACCCCTCCACTTT.

The CDR3 DNA is TGTGCCAGCTTCTCATCTCCCGCCTACGAGCAGTACTTC. This encodes CASFSSPAYEQYF. The rearrangement links TRBV27 to TRBJ2-5; D ambiguous. The better agreement between TRBJ2-7 and the DNA end casts doubt on the J call. The CDR3 covers 13 residues. Germline V gene lookup returns CDR1 MNHEY and CDR2 SMNVEV (reference sequence).

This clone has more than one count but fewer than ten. The CDR3 protein is CASSWDSRGEKLFF. CDR3 in DNA: TGCGCCAGCAGTTGGGACAGCCGGGGGGAAAAACTGTTTTTT. The rearrangement joins TRBV4-1 to TRBJ1-4; 7 nucleotides agree with TRBD1. Looked up from germline, CDR1 is MGHRA and CDR2 is YSYEKL. The CDR3 sequence is 14 residues long. Germline trimming cut 6 bases from V and 8 bases from J; bases unmatched to any gene: 9.

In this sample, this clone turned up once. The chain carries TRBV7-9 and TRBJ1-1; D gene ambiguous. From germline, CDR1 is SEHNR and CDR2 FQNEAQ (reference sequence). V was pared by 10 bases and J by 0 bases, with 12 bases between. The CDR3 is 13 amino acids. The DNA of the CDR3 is TGTGCCACTTTGAGGGCTATGAACACTGAAGCTTTCTTT. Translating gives CATLRAMNTEAFF.

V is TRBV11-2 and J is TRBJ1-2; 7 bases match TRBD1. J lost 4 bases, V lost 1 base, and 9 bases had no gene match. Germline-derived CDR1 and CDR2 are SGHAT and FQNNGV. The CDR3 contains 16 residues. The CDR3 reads CASSLVKEGQPYGYTF. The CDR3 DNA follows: TGTGCCAGCAGCTTAGTAAAGGAGGGACAGCCCTATGGCTACACCTTC.

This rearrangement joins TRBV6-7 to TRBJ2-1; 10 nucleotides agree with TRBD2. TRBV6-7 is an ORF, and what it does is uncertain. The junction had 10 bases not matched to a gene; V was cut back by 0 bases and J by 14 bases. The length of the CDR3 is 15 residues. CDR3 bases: TGTGCCAGCAGTTACTCGAGAAAGCGGGAGGGCCAGGAGTTCTTC. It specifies CASSYSRKREGQEFF.

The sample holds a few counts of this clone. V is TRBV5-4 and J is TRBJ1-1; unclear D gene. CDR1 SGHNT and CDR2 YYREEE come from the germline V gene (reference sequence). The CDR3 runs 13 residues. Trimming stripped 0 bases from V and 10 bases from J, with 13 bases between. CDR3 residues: CASSLVNVEGAFF. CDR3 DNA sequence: TGTGCCAGCAGCTTGGTGAATGTCGAGGGAGCTTTCTTT.

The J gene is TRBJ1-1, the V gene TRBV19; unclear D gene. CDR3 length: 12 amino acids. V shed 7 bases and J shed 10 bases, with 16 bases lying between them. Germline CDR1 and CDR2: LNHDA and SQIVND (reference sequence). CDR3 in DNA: TGTGCCAGTACTCCGGAGGGAGGGTCAGCTTTCTTT. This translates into CASTPEGGSAFF.

CDR3 in amino acids: CASSFVGTPRHEKLFF. The CDR3 DNA reads TGTGCCAGCAGTTTCGTCGGGACACCGAGGCATGAAAAACTGTTTTTT. The chain joins TRBV27 to TRBJ1-4; the D gene is possibly TRBD1 (6 bases). The germline gives CDR1 MNHEY, CDR2 SMNVEV (reference sequence). V shed 3 bases and J shed 6 bases, with 17 bases lying between them. The CDR3 extends over 16 amino acids. Together with reference TRBV27 and TRBJ1-4, the CDR3 gives the full variable domain: EAQVTQNPRYLITVTGKKLTVTCSQNMNHEYMSWYRQDPGLGLRQIYYSMNVEVTDKGDVPEGYKVSRKEKRNFPLILESPSPNQTSLYFCASSFVGTPRHEKLFFGSGTQLSVL.

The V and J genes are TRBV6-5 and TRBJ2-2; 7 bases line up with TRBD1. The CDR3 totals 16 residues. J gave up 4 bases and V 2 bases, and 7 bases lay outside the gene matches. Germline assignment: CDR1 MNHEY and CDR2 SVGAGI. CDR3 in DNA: TGTGCCAGCAGTTACAGAACAGGGGTCGGCACCGGGGAGCTGTTTTTT. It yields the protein CASSYRTGVGTGELFF.

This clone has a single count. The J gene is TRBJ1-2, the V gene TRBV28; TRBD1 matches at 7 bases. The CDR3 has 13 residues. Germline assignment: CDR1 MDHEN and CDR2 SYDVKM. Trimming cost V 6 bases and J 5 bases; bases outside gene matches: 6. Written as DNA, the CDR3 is TGTGCCAGCAGCTGGGGACAGAGTTATGGCTACACCTTC. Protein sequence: CASSWGQSYGYTF.

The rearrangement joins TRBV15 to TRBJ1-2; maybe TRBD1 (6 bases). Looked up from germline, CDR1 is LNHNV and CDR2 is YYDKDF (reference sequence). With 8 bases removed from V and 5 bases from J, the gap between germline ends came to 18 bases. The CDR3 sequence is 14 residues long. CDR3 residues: CATGKGEQGYGYTF. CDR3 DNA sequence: TGTGCCACCGGAAAGGGGGAACAGGGATATGGCTACACCTTC.

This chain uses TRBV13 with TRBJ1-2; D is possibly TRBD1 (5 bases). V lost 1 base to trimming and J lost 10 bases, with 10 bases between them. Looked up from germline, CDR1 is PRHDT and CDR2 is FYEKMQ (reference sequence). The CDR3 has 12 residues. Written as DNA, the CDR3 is TGTGCCAGCAGCTTAGCCCAGGGCGACTACACCTTC. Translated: CASSLAQGDYTF.

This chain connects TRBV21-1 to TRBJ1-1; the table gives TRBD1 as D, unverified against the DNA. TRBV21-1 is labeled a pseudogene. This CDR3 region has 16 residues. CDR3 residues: CASSLNRGYSAYEAFF. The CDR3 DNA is TGTGCCAGCAGCCTCAACAGGGGGTACTCAGCCTATGAAGCTTTCTTT.